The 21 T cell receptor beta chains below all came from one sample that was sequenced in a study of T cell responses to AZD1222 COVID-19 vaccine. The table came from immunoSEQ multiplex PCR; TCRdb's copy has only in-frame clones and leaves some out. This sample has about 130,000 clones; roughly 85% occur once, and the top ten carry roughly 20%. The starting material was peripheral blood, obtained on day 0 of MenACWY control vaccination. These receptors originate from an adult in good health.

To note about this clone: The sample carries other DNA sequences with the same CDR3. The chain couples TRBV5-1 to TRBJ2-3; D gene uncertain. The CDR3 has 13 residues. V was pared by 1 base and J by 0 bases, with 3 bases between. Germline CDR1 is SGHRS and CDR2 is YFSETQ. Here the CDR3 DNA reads TGCGCCAGCAGCTTGCTAAGCACAGATACGCAGTATTTT. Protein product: CASSLLSTDTQYF. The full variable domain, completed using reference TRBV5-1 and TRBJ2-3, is KAGVTQTPRYLIKTRGQQVTLSCSPISGHRSVSWYQQTPGQGLQFLFEYFSETQRNKGNFPGRFSGRQFSNSRSEMNVSTLELGDSALYLCASSLLSTDTQYFGPGTRLTVL.

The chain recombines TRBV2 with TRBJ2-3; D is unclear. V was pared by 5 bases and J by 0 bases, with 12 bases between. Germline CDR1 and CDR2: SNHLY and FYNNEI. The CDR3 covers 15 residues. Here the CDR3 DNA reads TGTGCCAGCAGTCTAGTTATTACTAGCACAGATACGCAGTATTTT. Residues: CASSLVITSTDTQYF.

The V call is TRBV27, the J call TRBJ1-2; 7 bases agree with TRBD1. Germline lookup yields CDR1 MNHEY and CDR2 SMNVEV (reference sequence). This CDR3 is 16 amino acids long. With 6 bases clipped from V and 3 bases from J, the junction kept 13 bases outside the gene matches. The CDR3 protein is CASSFARDSADYGYTF. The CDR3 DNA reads TGTGCCAGCAGCTTCGCAAGGGACAGCGCTGACTATGGCTACACCTTC.

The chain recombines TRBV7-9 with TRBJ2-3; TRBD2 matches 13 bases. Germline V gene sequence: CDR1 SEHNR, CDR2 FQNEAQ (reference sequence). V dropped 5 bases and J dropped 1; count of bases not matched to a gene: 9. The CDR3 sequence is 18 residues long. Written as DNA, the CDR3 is TGTGCCAGCAGCCCCCTAAGAGGACTAGCGGGGGGCACAGATACGCAGTATTTT. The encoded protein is CASSPLRGLAGGTDTQYF.

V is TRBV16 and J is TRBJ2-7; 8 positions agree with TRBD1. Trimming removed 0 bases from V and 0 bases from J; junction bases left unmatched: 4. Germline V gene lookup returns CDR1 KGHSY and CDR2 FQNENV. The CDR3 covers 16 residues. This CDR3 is CASSQSAGGNSYEQYF. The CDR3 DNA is TGTGCCAGCAGCCAATCAGCAGGGGGCAACTCCTACGAGCAGTACTTC.

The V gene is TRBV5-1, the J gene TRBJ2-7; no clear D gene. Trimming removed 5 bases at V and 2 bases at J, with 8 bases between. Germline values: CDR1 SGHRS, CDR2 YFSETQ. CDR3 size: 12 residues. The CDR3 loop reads CASSSEPYEQYF. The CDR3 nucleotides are TGCGCCAGCAGTTCCGAACCCTACGAGCAGTACTTC.

The DNA for the CDR3 is TGTGCCAGCAGTGACGAAGGCGAAAAACTGTTTTTT. Translation gives CASSDEGEKLFF. This sequence joins TRBV2 and TRBJ1-4, with no clear D. Trimming cost V 3 bases and J 8 bases, with 7 bases left between them. CDR1 SNHLY and CDR2 FYNNEI come from the germline V gene. The CDR3 length is 12 residues.

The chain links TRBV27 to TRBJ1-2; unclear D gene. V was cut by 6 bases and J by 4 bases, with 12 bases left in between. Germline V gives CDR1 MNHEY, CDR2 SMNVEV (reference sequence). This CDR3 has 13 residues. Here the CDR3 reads CASSPSVRYGYTF. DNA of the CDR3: TGTGCCAGCAGCCCCAGCGTCCGCTATGGCTACACCTTC.

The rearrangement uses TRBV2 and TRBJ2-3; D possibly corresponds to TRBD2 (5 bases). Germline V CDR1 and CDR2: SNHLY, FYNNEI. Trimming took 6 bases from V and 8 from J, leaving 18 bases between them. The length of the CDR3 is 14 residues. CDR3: CASSEASLPVTQYF. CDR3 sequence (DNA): TGTGCCAGCAGCGAGGCTAGCCTGCCGGTTACGCAGTATTTT.

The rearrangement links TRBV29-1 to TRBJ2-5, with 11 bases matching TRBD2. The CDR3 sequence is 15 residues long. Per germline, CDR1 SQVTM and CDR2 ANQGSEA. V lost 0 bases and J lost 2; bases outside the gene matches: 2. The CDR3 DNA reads TGCAGCGTTGAAGATCCTAGCGGGAGGCAAGAGACCCAGTACTTC. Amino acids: CSVEDPSGRQETQYF.

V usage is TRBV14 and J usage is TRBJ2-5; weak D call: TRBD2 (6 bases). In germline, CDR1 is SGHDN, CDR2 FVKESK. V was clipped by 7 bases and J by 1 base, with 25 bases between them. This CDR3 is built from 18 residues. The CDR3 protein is CASKGRGTGEMSQETQYF. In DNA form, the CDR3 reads TGTGCCAGCAAGGGGCGGGGAACGGGAGAGATGTCCCAAGAGACCCAGTACTTC.

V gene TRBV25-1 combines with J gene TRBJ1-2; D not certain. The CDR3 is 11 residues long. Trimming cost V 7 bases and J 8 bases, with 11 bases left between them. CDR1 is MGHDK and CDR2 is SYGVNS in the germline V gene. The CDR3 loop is CASTSKGGYTF. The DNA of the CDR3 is TGTGCCAGCACCTCTAAGGGAGGCTACACCTTC.

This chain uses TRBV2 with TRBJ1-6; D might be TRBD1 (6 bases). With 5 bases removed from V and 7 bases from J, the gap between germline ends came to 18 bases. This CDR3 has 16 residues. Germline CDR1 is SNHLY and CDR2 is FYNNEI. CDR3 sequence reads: CASSLQGRSGNSPLHF. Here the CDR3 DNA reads TGTGCCAGCAGTCTACAGGGACGATCTGGGAATTCACCCCTCCACTTT.

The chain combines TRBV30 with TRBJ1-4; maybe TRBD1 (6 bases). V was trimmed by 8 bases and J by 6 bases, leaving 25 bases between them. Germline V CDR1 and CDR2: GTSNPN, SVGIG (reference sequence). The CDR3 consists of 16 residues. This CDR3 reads CASTARGRPSDEKLFF. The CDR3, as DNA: TGTGCCAGCACCGCCCGGGGGCGGCCTTCGGATGAAAAACTGTTTTTT. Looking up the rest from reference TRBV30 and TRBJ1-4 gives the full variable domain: SQTIHQWPATLVQPVGSPLSLECTVEGTSNPNLYWYRQAAGRGLQLLFYSVGIGQISSEVPQNLSASRPQDRQFILSSKKLLLSDSGFYLCASTARGRPSDEKLFFGSGTQLSVL.

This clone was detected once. In DNA form, the CDR3 reads TGTGCCAGCAGCTTAGGGGGGAACACTGAAGCTTTCTTT. This gives the protein CASSLGGNTEAFF. The rearrangement uses TRBV11-3 and TRBJ1-1; no firm D call. The CDR3 is made up of 13 amino acids. The V gene lost 1 base and the J gene lost 1 base, with 4 bases spanning the gap. Germline V CDR1 and CDR2: SGHNT, YENEEA.

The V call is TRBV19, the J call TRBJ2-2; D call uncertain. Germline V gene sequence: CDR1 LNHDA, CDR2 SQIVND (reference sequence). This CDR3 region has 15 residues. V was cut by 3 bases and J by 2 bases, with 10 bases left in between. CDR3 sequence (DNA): TGTGCCAGTAGTATCAAGTTGAGAAACACCGGGGAGCTGTTTTTT. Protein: CASSIKLRNTGELFF. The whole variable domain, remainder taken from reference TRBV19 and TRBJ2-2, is DGGITQSPKYLFRKEGQNVTLSCEQNLNHDAMYWYRQDPGQGLRLIYYSQIVNDFQKGDIAEGYSVSREKKESFPLTVTSAQKNPTAFYLCASSIKLRNTGELFFGEGSRLTVL.

This CDR3 reads CASSQRYEQFF. CDR3 sequence (DNA): TGTGCCAGCAGCCAACGATATGAGCAGTTCTTC. The chain has TRBV3-1 (or the pseudogene TRBV3-2) and TRBJ2-1; D is unclear. The CDR3 contains 11 residues. V was clipped by 2 bases and J by 8 bases, with 4 bases between them. Germline CDR1 LGHDT, CDR2 YNNKEL (reference sequence).

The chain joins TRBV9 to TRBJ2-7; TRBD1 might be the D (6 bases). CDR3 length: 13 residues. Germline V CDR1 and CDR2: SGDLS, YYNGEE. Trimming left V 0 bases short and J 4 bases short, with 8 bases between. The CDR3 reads CASSVDTGYEQYF. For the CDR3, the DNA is TGTGCCAGCAGCGTAGACACAGGGTACGAGCAGTACTTC.

The CDR3 coding sequence is TGTGCCAGCAGCTTGGCCATGCGGACTGGCACTGAAGCTTTCTTT. Translated, it gives CASSLAMRTGTEAFF. The J gene is TRBJ1-1, the V gene TRBV5-5; D unresolved. The V and J ends lost 0 bases and 4 bases respectively, with 13 bases between them. CDR1 and CDR2 from the germline V gene are SGHKS and YYEKEE (reference sequence). The CDR3 is 15 residues long.

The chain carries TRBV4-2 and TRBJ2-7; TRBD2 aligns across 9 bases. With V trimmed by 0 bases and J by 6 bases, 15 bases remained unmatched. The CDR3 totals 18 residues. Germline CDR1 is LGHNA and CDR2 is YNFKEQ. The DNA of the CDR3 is TGTGCCAGCAGCCAAGAGTTTGGGCTAGCGGGGTCCACCGGCGAGCAGTACTTC. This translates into CASSQEFGLAGSTGEQYF.

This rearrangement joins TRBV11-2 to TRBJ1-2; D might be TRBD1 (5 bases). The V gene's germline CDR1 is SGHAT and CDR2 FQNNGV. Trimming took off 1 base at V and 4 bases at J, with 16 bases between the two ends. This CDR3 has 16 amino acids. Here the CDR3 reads CASSLGRVGGFYGYTF. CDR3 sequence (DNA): TGTGCCAGCAGCTTAGGGAGAGTGGGGGGTTTCTATGGCTACACCTTC.